Below are 5 T cell receptor beta chains sequenced from a single sample in a study of tumor-infiltrating lymphocytes in primary liver carcinoma. Unsorted whole blood supplied the RNA, and germline DNA was extracted too. Using a constant-region primer together with ProtoScript II reverse transcriptase, TCR beta cDNA was made from about 500 ng of total RNA. Generation of the TCR beta libraries relied on three nested multiplex PCR rounds using slightly modified ARM-PCR. Both of the initial two PCR rounds ran for nine to ten cycles and employed TRBV1-TRBV30 forward primers alongside a C-beta reverse primer. A single record per CDR3 protein comes from TCRdb applying MiXCR to the multiplex PCR reads. Here the sample spans about 350,000 distinct CDR3 sequences, less than 65% being singletons. The sample comprised peripheral blood. These receptors all come from a man aged 40-49 years with primary liver carcinoma and hepatitis B virus infection.

About this clonotype itself: Since a much larger clone is just one base distant, this may be a read error. The chain is built from TRBV10-3 and TRBJ2-7; 7 bases fit TRBD1. The DNA matches TRBJ2-1 better at its end, which makes the J call doubtful. This CDR3 has 15 residues. CDR1 and CDR2 from the germline V gene are ENHRY and SYGVKD. The CDR3 nucleotides read TGTGCCATCAGTGAGCCGACAGGGCTCTATTCGAAGCAGTTCTTC. Residues: CAISEPTGLYSKQFF.

This rearrangement joins TRBV6-1 to TRBJ1-5; 8 bases fit TRBD1. The trim removed 4 bases at V and 6 bases at J, leaving 5 bases unmatched. Germline V lookup: CDR1 MNHNS, CDR2 SASEGT. The CDR3 has 14 residues. Here the CDR3 reads CASSGDRGSQPQHF. The CDR3 DNA reads TGTGCCAGCAGTGGAGACAGGGGAAGTCAGCCCCAGCATTTT.

Worth noting for this clonotype: The junction differs from germline at one of its ends, possibly a read error. The chain uses TRBV4-1 and TRBJ1-2, with TRBD1 matching over 7 bases. The CDR3 is 16 residues long. Germline V lookup: CDR1 MGHRA, CDR2 YSYEKL. The CDR3 bases are TGCGCCAGCAGCCCCACTAATACAGGGGCGAACTATGGCTACAACTTC. It encodes CASSPTNTGANYGYNF.

The chain uses TRBV11-2 and TRBJ2-7, with D tentatively TRBD1 or TRBD2 (6 bases each). The CDR3 covers 16 residues. Per the germline V gene, CDR1 is SGHAT and CDR2 is FQNNGV. V lost 11 bases to trimming and J lost 1 base, with 24 bases between them. The CDR3 DNA is TGTGCCGGCAATTCTAGGGTGGGGGGCCGATCCTACGAGCAGTACTTC. This gives the protein CAGNSRVGGRSYEQYF.

A remark on this clonotype: One end of the junction varies from germline; a read error may be responsible. The chain carries TRBV6-5 and TRBJ1-5, with D uncertain. CDR1 and CDR2 (germline): MNHEY, SVGAGI. The CDR3 sequence is 15 residues long. CDR3 coding DNA: TGTGCCAGCAATTACGGGGTACCACTCAATCATCCCCAGCATTTT. It yields the protein CASNYGVPLNHPQHF.